A selection of T cell receptor beta chains follows, all from one sample in a study of T cells in Graves' hyperthyroidism and ophthalmopathy. Each CDR3 protein gets one entry after TCRdb re-called the multiplex PCR reads with MiXCR. Of 660,000 or so distinct CDR3 sequences in the sample, 20% were seen once. The sequenced material came from blood. These receptors were taken from a man aged 25-45 years with Graves' ophthalmopathy. The CDR3 runs from the conserved cysteine through the conserved F or W. D genes are given only for firm matches. Expanded clones get a size class; other rows say once, few or many, or leave the size out.

d_gene	v_gene	abundance	j_gene	CDR3nt	CDR3aa
TRBD1	TRBV27	.	TRBJ2-5	TGTGCCAGCAGCAGCGGGACAGGGGGCTATGAGACCCAGTACTTC	CASSSGTGGYETQYF
.	TRBV3-1	few	TRBJ2-7	TGTGCCAGCAGCCAAGATACAATGGCAGGGAGAGGTGAGCAGTACTTC	CASSQDTMAGRGEQYF
.	TRBV20-1	few	TRBJ2-5	TGCAGTGCTAGAGTCCTGACTAGGACTCAAGAGACCCAGTACTTC	CSARVLTRTQETQYF
TRBD1	TRBV20-1	few	TRBJ2-1	TGCAGTGCTAGGACAGGGGACCCCTCCTACAATGAGCAGTTCTTC	CSARTGDPSYNEQFF
.	TRBV28	few	TRBJ2-1	TGTGCCAGCTACAGCTCCTACAATGAGCAGTTCTTC	CASYSSYNEQFF
.	TRBV2	.	TRBJ2-7	TGTGCCAGCCAAGAGGGAACTAGTCTTTTCTACGAGCAGTACTTC	CASQEGTSLFYEQYF
.	TRBV14	.	TRBJ2-7	TGTGCCAGCAGCCAGGGGCGGCACTCCTACGAGCAGTACTTC	CASSQGRHSYEQYF
.	TRBV13	many	TRBJ1-1	TGTGCCAGTCAGGAGGGTATGAACACTGAAGCTTTCTTT	CASQEGMNTEAFF
TRBD2	TRBV7-2	few	TRBJ2-7	TGTGCCAGCAGCTTAGCGACTAGCGGGAGTGTATCCTACGAGCAGTACTTC	CASSLATSGSVSYEQYF
TRBD1	TRBV20-1	.	TRBJ2-1	TGCAGTGCTCCCGGGACAGTTCACAATGAGCAGTTCTTC	CSAPGTVHNEQFF
.	TRBV28	.	TRBJ2-4	TGTGCCAGCAGTTTTAGGGGGGCGCTGATAGCCAAAAACATTCAGTACTTC	CASSFRGALIAKNIQYF
TRBD2	TRBV12-3/TRBV12-4	many	TRBJ2-5	TGTGCCAGCAGTCCCCCCGTGACTAGCGCAAAAGAGACCCAGTACTTC	CASSPPVTSAKETQYF
TRBD2	TRBV28	.	TRBJ2-2	TGTGCCAGCAAAGACGGGCGGGAGCATCGACCCGGGGAGCTGTTTTTT	CASKDGREHRPGELFF
.	TRBV6-2/TRBV6-3	.	TRBJ1-1	TGTGCCAGCAGTTACTCGATCTTAAGGGCATCGAACACTGAAGCTTTCTTT	CASSYSILRASNTEAFF
TRBD1	TRBV28	many	TRBJ2-3	TGTGCCAGCAGTATTATGTGGGGACAGGGGCAGGATACGCAGTATTTT	CASSIMWGQGQDTQYF
TRBD2	TRBV5-1	many	TRBJ2-1	TGCGCCAGCAGCTCCCGGACTAGCGGGAACGATGAGCAGTTCTTC	CASSSRTSGNDEQFF
.	TRBV20-1	many	TRBJ1-5	TGCAGTGCTAGAGACCGACATCTTAGCAATCAGCCCCAGCATTTT	CSARDRHLSNQPQHF
TRBD1	TRBV4-1	few	TRBJ2-7	TGCGCCAGCAGCCGAACCGGGACAGGGACGCTCGAGCAGTACTTC	CASSRTGTGTLEQYF
TRBD2	TRBV14	.	TRBJ2-1	TGTGCCAGCAGCCACACTAGCGGGGTCAATGAGCAGTTCTTC	CASSHTSGVNEQFF
.	TRBV6-6	.	TRBJ2-3	TGTGCCAGCAGTTACTTAGGGACGCTGTTCACAGATACGCAGTATTTT	CASSYLGTLFTDTQYF
TRBD1	TRBV9	few	TRBJ2-1	TGTGCCAGCAGCTGGGGGCCGGGACAGGGGGCTGGTGAGCAGTTCTTC	CASSWGPGQGAGEQFF
.	TRBV2	many	TRBJ1-4	TGTGCCAGCAGTGAAGCGGCCCCAGGGAACGAAAAACTGTTTTTT	CASSEAAPGNEKLFF
.	TRBV19	once	TRBJ1-3	TGTGCCAGTAGTTCTTACAGGGAAGCTGGAAACACCATATATTTT	CASSSYREAGNTIYF
TRBD2	TRBV20-1	once	TRBJ2-7	TGCAGTGCTAGTCCCGGACTAGCAGAGTACGAGCAGTACTTC	CSASPGLAEYEQYF
.	TRBV30	many	TRBJ1-1	TGTGCCTGGACTGATTACACTGAAGCTTTCTTT	CAWTDYTEAFF
TRBD2	TRBV6-1	.	TRBJ2-6	TGTGCCAGCAGTCCCCAAACGCTTACGGGAGGCGTCCTGACTTTC	CASSPQTLTGGVLTF
TRBD1	TRBV9	few	TRBJ2-3	TGTGCCAGCAGCGTGACAGGGGGCGCGACAGATACGCAGTATTTT	CASSVTGGATDTQYF
.	TRBV2	.	TRBJ1-6	TGTGCCAGCAGTAGCTTAACAGGGAGCAATTCACCCCTCCACTTT	CASSSLTGSNSPLHF
.	TRBV20-1	many	TRBJ1-1	TGCAGTGCTAACAGGGCGGACACTGAAGCTTTCTTT	CSANRADTEAFF